The table lists the clone carrying this T cell receptor beta chain with a few counts. What it recognizes is unknown. Germline CDR1 SGHDT, CDR2 YYEEEE. V was clipped by 5 bases and J by 6 bases; unmatched bases: 6. The CDR3 consists of 15 residues. This specimen belongs to a study of identical twins. Study observations and caveats: Within beta out-of-frame sequences, the excess sharing observed between twins was weaker.

One entry per CDR3 protein, called by TCRdb with MiXCR from the 5' RACE reads. The sample contains fewer than 250,000 distinct CDR3 sequences, about a tenth of which appear only once. The chain links TRBV5-6 to TRBJ2-1, with 12 bases lining up with TRBD1. Source material: memory (CD45RO+) T cells sorted from blood. The receptor was derived from a woman in her late teens or twenties in good health. The CDR3 nucleotides are TGTGCCAGCAGAGGGGACAGGGGGCGCGCCAATGAGCAGTTCTTC. Residues: CASRGDRGRANEQFF.